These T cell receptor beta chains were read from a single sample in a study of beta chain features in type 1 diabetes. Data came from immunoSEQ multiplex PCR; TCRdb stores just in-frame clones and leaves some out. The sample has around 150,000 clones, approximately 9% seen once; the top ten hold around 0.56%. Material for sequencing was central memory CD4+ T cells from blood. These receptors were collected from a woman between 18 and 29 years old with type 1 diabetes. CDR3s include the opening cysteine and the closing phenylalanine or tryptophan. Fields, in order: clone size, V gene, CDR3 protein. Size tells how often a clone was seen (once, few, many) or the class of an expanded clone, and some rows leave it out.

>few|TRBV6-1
CASSVAGVEDTQYF
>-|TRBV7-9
CATGGGVIGTQYF
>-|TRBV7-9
CASSPRGGPNTEAFF
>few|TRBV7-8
CASSPDNDYGYTF
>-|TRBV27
CASSLSGQGWAGELFF
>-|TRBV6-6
CASSYSGRGSTDTQYF
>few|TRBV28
CASRSTGTGAHEQYF
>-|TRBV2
CASRRDAGELFF
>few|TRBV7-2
CASSLTGGSHNEQFF
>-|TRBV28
CASQTSGSKDTQYF
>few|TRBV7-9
CASATGAGSYEQYF
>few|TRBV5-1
CASRASGENEQFF
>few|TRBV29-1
CSAEVAQSTGELFF
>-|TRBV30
CAWSVPEIGSAPQHF
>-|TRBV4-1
CASSRHPGQGDNEQFF
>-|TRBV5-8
CASSLQGTPDTQYF
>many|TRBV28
CASSLFARGFEQYF
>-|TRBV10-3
CAIGLASTDTQYF
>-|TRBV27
CASRDFPGPQHF
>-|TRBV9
CASSVAISGGAGDTQYF
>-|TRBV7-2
CASSPGTGFMNTEAFF
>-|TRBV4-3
CASSQDRGRGDTEAFF
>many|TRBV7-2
CASNYGWGTDTQYF
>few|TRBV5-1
CASTIPSGSGEQFF
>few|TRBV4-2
CASSQGAGPGANVLTF
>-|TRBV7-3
CASSLRQDNEQFF
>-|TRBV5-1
CASRWAGGPNNEQFF
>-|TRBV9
CASSVVDRGNSGANVLTF
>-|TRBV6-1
CASSEVPAQPQHF
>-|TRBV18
CASSPEQVYGYTF
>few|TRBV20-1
CSAREAPTQYF
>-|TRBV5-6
CASSFAAEAFF